This T cell receptor (beta chain) originates from a study of PD-1 blockade in classical Hodgkin lymphoma. Study results and limitations: The study reported lower baseline TCR diversity in newly diagnosed patients than in healthy donors. At C4D1, TCR diversity had climbed significantly for CD4+ cells, though not for CD8+ cells.

As concerns this clone: What it binds is unknown.

With no exception, relapse followed autologous stem cell transplantation in all patients, and brentuximab vedotin exposure varied. The CDR3 has 20 residues. Germline V CDR1 and CDR2: MNHNS, SASEGT. Trimming at V came to 4 bases and at J to 0 bases, leaving 13 bases not matched to a gene. Sequenced by immunoSEQ multiplex PCR; TCRdb stores in-frame clones only, minus some. The sample records approximately 52,000 clones, around 75% being singletons. The chain couples TRBV6-1 to TRBJ1-3, with TRBD1 identical over 12 bases. This sequence was found in a human donor with classical Hodgkin lymphoma. The sequenced sample was peripheral blood mononuclear cells (PBMCs), obtained before the second cycle of nivolumab. CDR3 nucleotide sequence: TGTGCCAGCAGTGGGGGTCTCCGGGACAGGGGGCTATTCTCTGGAAACACCATATATTTT. It is translated as CASSGGLRDRGLFSGNTIYF.